A single sample gave rise to the 5 T cell receptor beta chains below, sequenced in a study of breast tumors, draining lymph nodes, adjacent tissues. Axillary draining lymph nodes of breast cancer patients supplied the node samples. TCRdb analysed the multiplex PCR reads with MiXCR anew, one entry per CDR3 protein. The data hold some 150,000 distinct CDR3 sequences, with approximately 20% observed a single time. Sequenced input: axillary lymph node tissue. These receptors were taken from a female donor with breast cancer. Some clones in this sample may be carry-over from other donors' samples.

This chain connects TRBV7-2 to TRBJ2-1, with 9 bases matching TRBD2. This CDR3 is 16 amino acids long. V lost 7 bases and J lost 7; bases outside the gene matches: 14. Germline assignment: CDR1 SGHTA and CDR2 FQGNSA. The CDR3 spells CASTLRVAGESNEQFF. In DNA, the CDR3 is TGTGCCAGCACCCTTCGGGTAGCGGGAGAAAGTAATGAGCAGTTCTTC.

This clonotype was seen repeatedly, ten times or more. The rearrangement uses TRBV3-1 and TRBJ2-3; D ambiguous. This CDR3 region has 14 residues. Deletions cut 0 bases from V and 5 bases from J, with 9 bases between. Germline V gives CDR1 LGHDT, CDR2 YNNKEL (reference sequence). The CDR3 spells CASSQDKGLDTQYF. The DNA of the CDR3 is TGTGCCAGCAGCCAAGATAAAGGTTTAGATACGCAGTATTTT.

This clonotype was recorded at least ten times. This sequence joins TRBV2 and TRBJ1-5, with 7 bases fitting TRBD1. The V gene end was trimmed by 5 bases and the J gene end by 3 bases; junction bases not matched to a gene: 7. The germline V gene has CDR1 SNHLY and CDR2 FYNNEI. The length of the CDR3 is 15 residues. The CDR3 reads CASSPTGKFNQPQHF. CDR3 in DNA: TGTGCCAGCAGTCCGACAGGGAAATTCAATCAGCCCCAGCATTTT. Using reference TRBV2 and TRBJ1-5 for the parts outside the CDR3, the full variable domain is EPEVTQTPSHQVTQMGQEVILRCVPISNHLYFYWYRQILGQKVEFLVSFYNNEISEKSEIFDDQFSVERPDGSNFTLKIRSTKLEDSAMYFCASSPTGKFNQPQHFGDGTRLSIL.

This clonotype has a handful of counts. The rearrangement uses TRBV5-1 and TRBJ2-1; 11 nucleotides agree with TRBD2. The germline CDR1 and CDR2 sequences are SGHRS and YFSETQ. CDR3 length: 15 amino acids. Unmatched junction bases numbered 4, after V lost 0 bases and J lost 8 bases. CDR3 residues: CASSLGLAGIDEQFF. DNA for the CDR3: TGCGCCAGCAGCTTGGGACTAGCGGGAATAGATGAGCAGTTCTTC. Full variable domain (remainder filled in from reference TRBV5-1 and TRBJ2-1): KAGVTQTPRYLIKTRGQQVTLSCSPISGHRSVSWYQQTPGQGLQFLFEYFSETQRNKGNFPGRFSGRQFSNSRSEMNVSTLELGDSALYLCASSLGLAGIDEQFFGPGTRLTVL.

As regards this clonotype: A much larger clone sits a single nucleotide away, making a read error possible. V and J are TRBV9 and TRBJ1-4; the D gene is possibly TRBD1 (5 bases). There are 14 residues in the CDR3. Germline V gene sequence: CDR1 SGDLS, CDR2 YYNGEE. The DNA of the CDR3 is TGTGCCAGCAGTCGACAAGGGGCTAATGAAAAACTGTCTTTT. Amino acids: CASSRQGANEKLSF.